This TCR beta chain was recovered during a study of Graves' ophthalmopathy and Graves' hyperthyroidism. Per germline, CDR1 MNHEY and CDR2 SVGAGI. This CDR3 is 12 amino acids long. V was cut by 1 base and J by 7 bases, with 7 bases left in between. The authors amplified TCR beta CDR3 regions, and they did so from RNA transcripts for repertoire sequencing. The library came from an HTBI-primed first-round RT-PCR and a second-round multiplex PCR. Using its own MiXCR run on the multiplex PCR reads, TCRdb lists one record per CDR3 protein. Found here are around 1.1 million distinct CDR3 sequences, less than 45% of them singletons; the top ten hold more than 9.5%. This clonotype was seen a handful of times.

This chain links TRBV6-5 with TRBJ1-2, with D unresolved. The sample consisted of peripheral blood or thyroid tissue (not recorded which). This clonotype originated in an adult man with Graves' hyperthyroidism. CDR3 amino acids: CASSYLTRGYTF. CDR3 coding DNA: TGTGCCAGCAGTTACTTGACCCGTGGCTACACCTTC.